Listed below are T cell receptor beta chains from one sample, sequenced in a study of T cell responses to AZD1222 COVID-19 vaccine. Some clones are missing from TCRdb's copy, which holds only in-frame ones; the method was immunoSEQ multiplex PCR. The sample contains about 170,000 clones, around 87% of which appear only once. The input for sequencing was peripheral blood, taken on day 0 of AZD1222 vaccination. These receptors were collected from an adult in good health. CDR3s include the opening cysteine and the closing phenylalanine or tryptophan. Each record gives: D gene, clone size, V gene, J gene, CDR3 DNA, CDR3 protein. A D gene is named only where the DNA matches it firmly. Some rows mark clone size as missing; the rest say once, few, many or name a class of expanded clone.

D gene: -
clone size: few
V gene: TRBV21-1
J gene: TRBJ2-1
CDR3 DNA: TGTGCCAGCAGGCTCGAGGGGGGAGGGACAACGAATGAGCAGTTCTTC
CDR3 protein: CASRLEGGGTTNEQFF

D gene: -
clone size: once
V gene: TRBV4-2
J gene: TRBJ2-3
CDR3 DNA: TGTGCCAGCAGCCAAGCCCAGGGGGGAACAGATACGCAGTATTTT
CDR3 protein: CASSQAQGGTDTQYF

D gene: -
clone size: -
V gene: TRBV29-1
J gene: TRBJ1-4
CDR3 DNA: TGCAGCGCTGTGACCGCGGCACTGGGAGGGAAACTGTTTTTT
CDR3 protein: CSAVTAALGGKLFF

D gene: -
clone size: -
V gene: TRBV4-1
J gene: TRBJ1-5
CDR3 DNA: TGCGCCAGCAGCCAAGTATTCAGTAACAATCAGCCCCAGCATTTT
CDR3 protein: CASSQVFSNNQPQHF

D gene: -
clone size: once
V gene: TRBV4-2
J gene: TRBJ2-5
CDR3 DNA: TGTGCCAGCAGCGAATCCGGACGCGGGGAGACCCAGTACTTC
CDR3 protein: CASSESGRGETQYF

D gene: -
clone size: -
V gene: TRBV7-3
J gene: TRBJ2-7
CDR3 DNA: TGTGCCAGCACTCGACAGAACCGGAGCTCCTACGAGCAGTACTTC
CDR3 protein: CASTRQNRSSYEQYF

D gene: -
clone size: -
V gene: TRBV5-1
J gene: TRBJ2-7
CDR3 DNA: TGCGCCAGCAGTTTTGGGATCTCCTACGAGCAGTACTTC
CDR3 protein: CASSFGISYEQYF

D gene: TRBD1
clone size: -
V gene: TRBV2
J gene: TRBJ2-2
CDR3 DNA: TGTGCCAGCAGTGACCGCAAGGGACAGGGGGAGACTATTAACACCGGGGAGCTGTTTTTT
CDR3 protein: CASSDRKGQGETINTGELFF

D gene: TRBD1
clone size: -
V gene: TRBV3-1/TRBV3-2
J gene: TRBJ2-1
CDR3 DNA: TGTGCCAGCAGCCAAGCGACAGGGGCTGTCGATGAGCAGTTCTTC
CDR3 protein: CASSQATGAVDEQFF

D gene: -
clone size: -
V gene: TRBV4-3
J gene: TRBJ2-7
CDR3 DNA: TGCGCCAGCAGCCAAGATAGGTGGGCCTACGAGCAGTACTTC
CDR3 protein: CASSQDRWAYEQYF

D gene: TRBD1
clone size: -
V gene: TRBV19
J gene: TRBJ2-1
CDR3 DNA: TGTGCCAGTGCCGGGACAGGGAGGGACAATGAGCAGTTCTTC
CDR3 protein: CASAGTGRDNEQFF

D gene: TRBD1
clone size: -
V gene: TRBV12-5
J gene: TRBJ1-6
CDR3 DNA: TGTGCTAGTGGTTTGGCCCTGACAGGGACCGAAGAATCACCCCTCCACTTT
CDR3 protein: CASGLALTGTEESPLHF

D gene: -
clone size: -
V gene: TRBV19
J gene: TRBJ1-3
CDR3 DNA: TGTGCCAGTAGTACACAGGGAACTGGAAACACCATATATTTT
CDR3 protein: CASSTQGTGNTIYF

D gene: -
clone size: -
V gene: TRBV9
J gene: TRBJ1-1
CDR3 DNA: TGTGCCAGCAGCGTATTAGAGGGGACTGAAGCTTTCTTT
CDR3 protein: CASSVLEGTEAFF

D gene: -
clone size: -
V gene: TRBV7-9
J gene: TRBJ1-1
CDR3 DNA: TGTGCCAGCAGCTTATGGGACGGACCGGGTGCTTTCTTT
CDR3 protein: CASSLWDGPGAFF

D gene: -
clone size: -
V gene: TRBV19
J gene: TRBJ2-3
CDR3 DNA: TGTGCCAGTAGTATCACAACTACTAGCACAGATACGCAGTATTTT
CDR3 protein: CASSITTTSTDTQYF

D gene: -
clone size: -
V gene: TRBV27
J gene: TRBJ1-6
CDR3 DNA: TGTGCCAGCAGTTTATTGGGGGGGAACAATTCACCCCTCCACTTT
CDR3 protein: CASSLLGGNNSPLHF

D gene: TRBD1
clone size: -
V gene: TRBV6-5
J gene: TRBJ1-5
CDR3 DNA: TGTGCCAGCAGTTGGGGACAGGGGAATCAGCCCCAGCATTTT
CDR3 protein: CASSWGQGNQPQHF

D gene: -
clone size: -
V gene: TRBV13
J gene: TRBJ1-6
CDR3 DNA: TGTGCCAGCAGCTTTCACAGGACAGATTCCTTCAATTCACCCCTCCACTTT
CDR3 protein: CASSFHRTDSFNSPLHF

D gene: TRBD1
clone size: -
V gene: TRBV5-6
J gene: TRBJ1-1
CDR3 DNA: TGTGCCAGCAGCTCCACGACAGGGCCCTTCATGAACACTGAAGCTTTCTTT
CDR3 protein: CASSSTTGPFMNTEAFF

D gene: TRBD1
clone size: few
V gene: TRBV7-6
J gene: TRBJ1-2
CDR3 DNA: TGTGCCAGCAGCTTAGCGGGAGTCGGGACAGGCCACACCATACCAATCGGCTACACCTTC
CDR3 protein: CASSLAGVGTGHTIPIGYTF

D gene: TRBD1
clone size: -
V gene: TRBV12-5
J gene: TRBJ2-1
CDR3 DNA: TGTGCTAGTGGTTTGGTACAGGGGGCCCCCTACAATGAGCAGTTCTTC
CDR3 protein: CASGLVQGAPYNEQFF

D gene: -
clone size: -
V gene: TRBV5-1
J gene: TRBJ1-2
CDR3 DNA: TGCGCCAGCAGCCCGGACACCTATGGCTACACCTTC
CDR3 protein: CASSPDTYGYTF

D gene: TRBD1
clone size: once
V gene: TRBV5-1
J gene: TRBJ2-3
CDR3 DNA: TGCGCCAGCAGCCCACAGGGGCGCACAGATACGCAGTATTTT
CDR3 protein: CASSPQGRTDTQYF

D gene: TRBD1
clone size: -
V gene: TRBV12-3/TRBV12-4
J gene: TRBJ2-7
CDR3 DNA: TGTGCCAGTGGGACAGAAAGATACGAGCAGTACTTC
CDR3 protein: CASGTERYEQYF

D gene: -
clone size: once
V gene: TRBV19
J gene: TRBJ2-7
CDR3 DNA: TGTGCCAGTAGTCAGGTCCACTCCTACGAGCAGTACTTC
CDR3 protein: CASSQVHSYEQYF

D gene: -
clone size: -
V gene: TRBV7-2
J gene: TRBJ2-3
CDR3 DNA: TGTGCCAGCAGCTTAGGGCTAACCACAGATACGCAGTATTTT
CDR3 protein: CASSLGLTTDTQYF

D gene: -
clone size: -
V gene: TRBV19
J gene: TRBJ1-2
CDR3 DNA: TGTGCCAGTAGTATTCTACGGGATGATGGCTACACCTTC
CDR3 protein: CASSILRDDGYTF

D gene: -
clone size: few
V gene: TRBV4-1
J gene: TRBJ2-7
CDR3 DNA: TGCGCCAGCAGCCAAGATGCGGGGACCGGGCAGTACTTC
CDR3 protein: CASSQDAGTGQYF

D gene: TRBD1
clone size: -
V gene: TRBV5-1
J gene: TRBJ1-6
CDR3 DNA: TGCGCCAGCAGCTTGGGCTCAGGGGGCAGTAATTCACCCCTCCACTTT
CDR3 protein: CASSLGSGGSNSPLHF

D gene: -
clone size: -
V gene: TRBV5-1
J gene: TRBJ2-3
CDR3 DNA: TGCGCCAGCAGCCAGGACCGCACAGATACGCAGTATTTT
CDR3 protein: CASSQDRTDTQYF

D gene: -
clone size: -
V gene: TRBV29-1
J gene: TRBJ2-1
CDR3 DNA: TGCAGTGTATTCGGGACACTCTACAATGAGCAGTTCTTC
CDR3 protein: CSVFGTLYNEQFF

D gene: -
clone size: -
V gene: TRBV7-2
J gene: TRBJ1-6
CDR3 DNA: TGTGCCAGCAGCTTAGCCGGAAACTATAATTCACCCCTCCACTTT
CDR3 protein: CASSLAGNYNSPLHF

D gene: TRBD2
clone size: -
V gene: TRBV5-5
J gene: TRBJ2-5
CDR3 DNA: TGTGCCAGCAGCTTAGAAGGACCGCGGGGGGAGACCCAGTACTTC
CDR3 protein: CASSLEGPRGETQYF

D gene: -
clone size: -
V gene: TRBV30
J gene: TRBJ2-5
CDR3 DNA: TGTGCCTGGGGCCTAGGGTACCAAGAGACCCAGTACTTC
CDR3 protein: CAWGLGYQETQYF

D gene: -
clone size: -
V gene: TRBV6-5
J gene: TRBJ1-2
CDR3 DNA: -
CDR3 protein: CASSSSTGLNYGYTF

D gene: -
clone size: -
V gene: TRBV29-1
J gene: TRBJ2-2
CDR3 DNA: TGCAGCGTTGAAGAGGGAGGCACCGGGGAGCTGTTTTTT
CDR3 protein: CSVEEGGTGELFF

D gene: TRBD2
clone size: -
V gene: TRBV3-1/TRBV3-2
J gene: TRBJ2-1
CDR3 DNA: TGTGCCAGCAGCGGGACTAGCGGATATAATGAGCAGTTCTTC
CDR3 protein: CASSGTSGYNEQFF

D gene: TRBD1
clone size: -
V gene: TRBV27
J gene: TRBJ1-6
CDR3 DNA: TGTGCCAGCAGTGAGACAGGGCTGGGACCACCCCTCCACTTT
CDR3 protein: CASSETGLGPPLHF

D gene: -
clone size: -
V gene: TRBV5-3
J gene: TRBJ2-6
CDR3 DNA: TGTGCCAGAAGCGTAGGTCGGCCGTTAGCCTCTGGGGCCAACGTCCTGACTTTC
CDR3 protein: CARSVGRPLASGANVLTF

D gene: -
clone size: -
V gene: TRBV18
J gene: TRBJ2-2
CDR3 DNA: TGTGCCAGCTCACCACCCCGCACGTCGAACACCGGGGAGCTGTTTTTT
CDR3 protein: CASSPPRTSNTGELFF

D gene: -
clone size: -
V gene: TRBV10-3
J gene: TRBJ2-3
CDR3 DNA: TGTGCCATCGGCGCCCCCACAGATACGCAGTATTTT
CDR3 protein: CAIGAPTDTQYF

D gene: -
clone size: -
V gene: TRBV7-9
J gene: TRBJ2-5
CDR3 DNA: TGTGCCAGCAGCTCCCTACGGGACGAGGAGACCCAGTACTTC
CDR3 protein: CASSSLRDEETQYF

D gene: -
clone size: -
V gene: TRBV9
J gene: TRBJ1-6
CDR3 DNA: TGTGCCAGCAGCGTAGCTGGGGGCGAAAGCTCCTATAATTCACCCCTCCACTTT
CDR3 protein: CASSVAGGESSYNSPLHF

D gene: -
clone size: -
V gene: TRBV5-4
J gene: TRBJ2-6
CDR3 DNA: TGTGCCAGCAGCTACGATGGGGCCAACGTCCTGACTTTC
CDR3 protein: CASSYDGANVLTF

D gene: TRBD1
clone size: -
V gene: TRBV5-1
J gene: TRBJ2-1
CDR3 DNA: TGCGCCAGCGCCGGACAGGGTTTGCACAATGAGCAGTTCTTC
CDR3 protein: CASAGQGLHNEQFF

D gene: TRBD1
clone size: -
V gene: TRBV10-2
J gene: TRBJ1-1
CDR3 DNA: TGCGCCAGCATTGGACAGGGGATCACTGAAGCTTTCTTT
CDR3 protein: CASIGQGITEAFF

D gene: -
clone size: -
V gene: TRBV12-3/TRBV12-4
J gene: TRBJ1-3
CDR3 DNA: TGTGCCAGCACCCAGGACACTGGAAACACCATATATTTT
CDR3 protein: CASTQDTGNTIYF

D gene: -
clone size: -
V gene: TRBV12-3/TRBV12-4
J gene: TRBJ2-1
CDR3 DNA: TGTGCCAGCAGGCCAGGTTCCTACAATGAGCAGTTCTTC
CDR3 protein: CASRPGSYNEQFF

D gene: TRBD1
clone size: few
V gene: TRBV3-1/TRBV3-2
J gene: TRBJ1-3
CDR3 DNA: TGTGCCAGCAGCCAAGGGGCAGGGGGAGTCTCTGGAAACACCATATATTTT
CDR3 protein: CASSQGAGGVSGNTIYF

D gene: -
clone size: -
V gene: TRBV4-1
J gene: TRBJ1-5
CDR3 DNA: TGCGCCAGCAGCCAAGGGTCTTTTGGAGTACTCAATCAGCCCCAGCATTTT
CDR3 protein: CASSQGSFGVLNQPQHF